This is a list of T cell receptor beta chains from one sample in a study of PD-L1 blockade in urothelial cancer. The repertoire was sequenced with immunoSEQ multiplex PCR; TCRdb's copy has only in-frame clones and lacks some. The table lists about 50,000 clones, approximately 90% of them singletons. This material consisted of PBMCs, taken around atezolizumab (anti-PD-L1) treatment. The receptor set was obtained from a man aged 55 to 70 with urothelial cancer. The CDR3 runs from the conserved cysteine through the conserved F or W. Fields, in order: CDR3 protein, CDR3 DNA, clone size, V gene, D gene, J gene. A D gene is named only where the DNA matches it firmly. The size field is filled for only some rows; it gives once, few, many or a size class.

CASSLFGEKGGELFF	TGTGCCAGCAGCTTGTTTGGGGAGAAAGGCGGGGAGCTGTTTTTT	-	TRBV5-6	-	TRBJ2-2
CASSSQSLPTDTQYF	TGTGCCAGCAGTTCTCAAAGCCTACCCACAGATACGCAGTATTTT	-	TRBV6-4	-	TRBJ2-3
CASSETGEGQKLFF	TGTGCCAGCAGTGAAACTGGGGAGGGTCAAAAACTGTTTTTT	-	TRBV6-1	-	TRBJ1-4
CASRRGGRYYEQYF	TGTGCCAGTAGGCGGGGCGGGAGATACTACGAGCAGTACTTC	-	TRBV19	TRBD2	TRBJ2-7
CSYRGLGGNTIYF	TGCAGCTACAGGGGGCTAGGTGGAAACACCATATATTTT	-	TRBV29-1	TRBD1	TRBJ1-3
CAISGGDTQYF	TGTGCCATCAGCGGCGGGGATACGCAGTATTTT	-	TRBV10-3	-	TRBJ2-3
CASSIYRLPTGKSNQPQHF	TGTGCCAGTAGTATCTATCGCCTCCCGACAGGGAAGAGCAATCAGCCCCAGCATTTT	-	TRBV19	TRBD1	TRBJ1-5
CASSLVGGASNQPQHF	TGTGCCAGCAGCTTAGTCGGGGGGGCTAGCAATCAGCCCCAGCATTTT	-	TRBV7-2	-	TRBJ1-5
CATEGQGYNEQFF	TGTGCCACCGAGGGACAGGGTTACAATGAGCAGTTCTTC	-	TRBV21-1	-	TRBJ2-1
CSVVWNHQDRTQHF	TGCAGCGTTGTATGGAATCACCAGGACAGGACCCAGCATTTT	few	TRBV29-1	TRBD1	TRBJ1-5
CASSDTFRGRASEQYF	TGTGCCAGCAGTGACACCTTTCGCGGGAGGGCCTCCGAGCAGTACTTC	-	TRBV6-4	TRBD2	TRBJ2-7
CASSPQGPEAFF	TGTGCCAGCAGCCCACAGGGTCCCGAAGCTTTCTTT	-	TRBV6-6	-	TRBJ1-1
CASRLRPPASATETQYF	TGCGCCAGCAGACTGAGACCTCCCGCTTCAGCGACAGAGACCCAGTACTTC	-	TRBV5-1	-	TRBJ2-5